This T cell receptor (beta chain) was obtained from a study of T cell responses to AZD1222 COVID-19 vaccine. Study observations and caveats: Two AZD1222 doses significantly raised spike-specific TCR breadth and depth over controls. Vaccine-associated CD4 TCRs ranged over spike, dominating at 160-218 and 743-854. Of spike-specific TCRs, nearly half reportedly target regions left unmutated in variants.

For this clone: Its matching antigen is unknown.

Second doses that came at about 4 or about 12 weeks were put together. This table comes from immunoSEQ multiplex PCR, and its TCRdb copy is limited to in-frame clones, with some not included. Counted here are 180,000 or so clones, 92% occurring once; the ten biggest clones make up roughly 1.4%. Germline-derived CDR1 and CDR2 are KGHDR and SFDVKD. The CDR3 extends over 14 amino acids. Trimming left V 0 bases short and J 6 bases short, with 8 bases between. The source of this sequence is an adult who received the AZD1222 COVID-19 vaccine. The specimen comprised peripheral blood, sampled 28 days after the second AZD1222 dose. V is TRBV24-1 and J is TRBJ2-1, with D possibly matching TRBD1 (6 bases). Written as DNA, the CDR3 is TGTGCCACCAGTGATTTGAAACAGGGCAATGAGCAGTTCTTC. Amino acids: CATSDLKQGNEQFF.